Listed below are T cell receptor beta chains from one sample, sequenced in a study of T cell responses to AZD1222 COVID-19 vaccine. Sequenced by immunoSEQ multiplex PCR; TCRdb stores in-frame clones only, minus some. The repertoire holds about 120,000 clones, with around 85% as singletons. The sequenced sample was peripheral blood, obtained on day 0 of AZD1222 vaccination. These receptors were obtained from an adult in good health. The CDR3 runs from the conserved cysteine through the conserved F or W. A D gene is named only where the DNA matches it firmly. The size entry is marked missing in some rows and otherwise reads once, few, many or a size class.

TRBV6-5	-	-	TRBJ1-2	TGTGCCACCGCGGTTGGGGGGGTAGACTATGGCTACACCTTC	CATAVGGVDYGYTF
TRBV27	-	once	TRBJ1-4	TGTGCCAGCAGTTTCGGGCAGGGGCCCGAAAAACTGTTTTTT	CASSFGQGPEKLFF
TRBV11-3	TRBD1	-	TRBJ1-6	TGTGCCAGCAACCGGGACAGAGGGGATTCACCCCTCCACTTT	CASNRDRGDSPLHF
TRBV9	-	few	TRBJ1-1	TGTGCCAGCAGCGTAGGTCCTAACCCAATTGACCAAATCGGAGCTTTCTTT	CASSVGPNPIDQIGAFF
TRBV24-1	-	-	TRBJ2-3	TGTGCCACCAGTGATCCCGACAGGTTTTCCGATACGCAGTATTTT	CATSDPDRFSDTQYF
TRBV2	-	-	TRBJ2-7	TGTGCCGCATGGGACACCCCCTACGAGCAGTACTTC	CAAWDTPYEQYF
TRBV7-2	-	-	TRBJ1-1	TGTGCCAGCAGCCCTCGGCCCGGGGTGAGCACTGAAGCTTTCTTT	CASSPRPGVSTEAFF
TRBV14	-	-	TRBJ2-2	TGTGCCAGCAGTGGATTTTCGGGGGTTAGGACCGGGGAGCTGTTTTTT	CASSGFSGVRTGELFF
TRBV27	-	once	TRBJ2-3	TGTGCCAGCAGTTTATATTTGGCAGATACGCAGTATTTT	CASSLYLADTQYF
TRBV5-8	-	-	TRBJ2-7	TGTGCCAGCAGCTTGCCTCGACAGTGGCCCTACGAGCAGTACTTC	CASSLPRQWPYEQYF
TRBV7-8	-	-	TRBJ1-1	TGTGCCAGCAGCCAAAGGGCGGGTGAAGCTTTCTTT	CASSQRAGEAFF